In this sample, the clone carrying this TCR beta chain turned up many times. Its antigen remains unidentified. The TCRbeta library was prepared with unique molecular identifiers. One entry per CDR3 protein results from TCRdb running MiXCR on the PCR reads. The table shows about 100,000 distinct CDR3 sequences, with approximately 6% occurring only once. The data stem from a study of T-cell reconstitution after alpha-beta-depleted transplantation in children. Study-level findings and limits: Surviving recipient T cells and thymic progenitors accounted for the high day-60 TCRbeta diversity observed in some patients. At around two months after transplant, the alpha-beta T cells were reportedly derived from several hundred expanded clones that came from non-depleted graft cells.

In germline, CDR1 is GTSNPN, CDR2 SVGIG (reference sequence). The CDR3 has 17 amino acids. With 0 bases clipped from V and 1 base from J, the junction kept 10 bases outside the gene matches. The source is a female patient between 2 and 15 years old who had a stem cell transplant for Fanconi anemia, so the T cells may come from the graft donor. This sample comprised PBMCs, mostly from graft donor cells, obtained 60 days after TCRalphabeta/CD19-depleted stem cell transplant. The rearrangement uses TRBV30 and TRBJ1-2; 8 bases map to TRBD1. DNA for the CDR3: TGTGCCTGGAGTGTAATGGCTTCAGGGGGCAGTAACTATGGCTACACCTTC. Its protein product is CAWSVMASGGSNYGYTF.